Presented here are 6 T cell receptor beta chains from one specimen sequenced in a study of cytomegalovirus exposure and HLA in healthy donors. The PCR ran on 60 Vbeta and 13 Jbeta primers. Here immunoSEQ multiplex PCR was the method, and the copy in TCRdb shows in-frame clones only, minus some. The sample has over 100,000 clones; about 80% are singletons. The sequencing sample was made of PBMCs. The receptor source for this set is a woman in her 50s in good health and CMV-seropositive.

With respect to this clone: The germline gene is not matched at one end of the junction; a read error may be the cause. This sequence joins TRBV10-3 and TRBJ2-3; tentatively, D is TRBD1 (5 bases). The CDR3 spans 12 residues. Germline lookup yields CDR1 ENHRY and CDR2 SYGVKD. The CDR3 spells CAISVGADTQYF. DNA for the CDR3: TGTGCTATCAGTGTAGGGGCAGATACGCAGTATTTT.

This sequence joins TRBV2 and TRBJ2-2, with 7 bases lining up with TRBD1. Per the germline V gene, CDR1 is SNHLY and CDR2 is FYNNEI. V dropped 0 bases and J dropped 5; count of bases not matched to a gene: 9. The CDR3 runs to 17 residues. The DNA of the CDR3 is TGTGCCAGCAGTGAAGCGGGTAGACAGGGCGGGACCGGGGAGCTGTTTTTT. Translating it yields CASSEAGRQGGTGELFF. Full variable domain (missing parts from reference TRBV2 and TRBJ2-2): EPEVTQTPSHQVTQMGQEVILRCVPISNHLYFYWYRQILGQKVEFLVSFYNNEISEKSEIFDDQFSVERPDGSNFTLKIRSTKLEDSAMYFCASSEAGRQGGTGELFFGEGSRLTVL.

The chain employs TRBV7-8 and TRBJ2-1, with D maybe TRBD2 (5 bases). CDR3 length: 16 residues. Per the germline V gene, CDR1 is SGHVS and CDR2 is FQNEAQ. The V end lost 5 bases, the J end lost 7 bases, and 21 bases lay between the germline ends. The CDR3 sequence: CASSPRGGYPGNEQFF. As DNA, the CDR3 is TGTGCCAGCAGCCCCCGCGGAGGATACCCAGGTAATGAGCAGTTCTTC.

The chain uses TRBV19 and TRBJ1-2; possibly TRBD1 for D (6 bases). Trimming cost V 5 bases and J 2 bases, with 12 bases left between them. This CDR3 region has 14 residues. Germline V gene lookup returns CDR1 LNHDA and CDR2 SQIVND (reference sequence). This CDR3 reads CASSRDRKNYGYTF. The CDR3, as DNA: TGTGCCAGTAGTCGAGACAGGAAGAACTATGGCTACACCTTC.

The chain carries TRBV6-1 and TRBJ1-1; D is uncertain. Germline V gene lookup returns CDR1 MNHNS and CDR2 SASEGT. V lost 6 bases and J 3 bases, leaving 11 bases between the germline ends. The CDR3 has 13 amino acids. As DNA, the CDR3 is TGTGCCAGCAGATTCAACAGAGACACTGAAGCTTTCTTT. Amino acid sequence: CASRFNRDTEAFF.

This clone has only a few counts. The gene calls are TRBV2 and TRBJ1-1; a weak D match, TRBD1 (5 bases). The CDR3 contains 13 residues. Germline values: CDR1 SNHLY, CDR2 FYNNEI. V was shortened by 6 bases and J by 1 base, with 9 bases between the two germline ends. The CDR3 nucleotides read TGTGCCAGCAGCCGGGACTGGAACACTGAAGCTTTCTTT. Amino acids: CASSRDWNTEAFF.